The next 30 T cell receptor beta chains were all read from a single sample in a study of radiotherapy plus CTLA-4 blockade in lung cancer. Generated by immunoSEQ multiplex PCR, the TCRdb table keeps only in-frame clones and is missing some. The repertoire consists of tens of thousands of clones, with around 74% occurring once and the leading ten covering roughly 8%. Sample: peripheral blood, taken from a patient treated with radiotherapy plus ipilimumab. These receptors were obtained from a human donor with non-small cell lung cancer whose response to radiotherapy plus ipilimumab could not be evaluated.

V and J are TRBV14 and TRBJ2-7, with 8 nucleotides matching TRBD2. V dropped 5 bases and J dropped 3; count of bases not matched to a gene: 9. Germline V gene sequence: CDR1 SGHDN, CDR2 FVKESK. The CDR3 has 15 residues. The CDR3 here is CASSNRTSSNYEQYF. The CDR3 DNA reads TGTGCCAGCAGCAATCGGACTAGCAGTAACTACGAGCAGTACTTC. The whole variable domain, remainder taken from reference TRBV14 and TRBJ2-7, is EAGVTQFPSHSVIEKGQTVTLRCDPISGHDNLYWYRRVMGKEIKFLLHFVKESKQDESGMPNNRFLAERTGGTYSTLKVQPAELEDSGVYFCASSNRTSSNYEQYFGPGTRLTVT.

V usage is TRBV19 and J usage is TRBJ2-4; D may be TRBD2 (5 bases). V lost 9 bases and J lost 0, with 12 bases in between. The CDR3 is 14 residues long. Germline lookup yields CDR1 LNHDA and CDR2 SQIVND (reference sequence). For the CDR3, the DNA is TGTGCCAGCTACGGAGCGGTAGCCAAAAACATTCAGTACTTC. Translating it yields CASYGAVAKNIQYF.

The rearrangement joins TRBV7-2 to TRBJ1-1, with D possibly TRBD1 on 5 matching bases. Germline loops: CDR1 SGHTA, CDR2 FQGNSA. The V and J ends lost 6 bases and 6 bases respectively, with 20 bases between them. CDR3 length: 15 residues. CDR3 region: CASSRRGRESPEAFF. CDR3 in DNA: TGTGCCAGCAGTCGGAGGGGCAGGGAAAGCCCTGAAGCTTTCTTT.

V gene TRBV7-9 combines with J gene TRBJ2-3, with TRBD2 matching 7 bases. Germline V CDR1 and CDR2: SEHNR, FQNEAQ (reference sequence). The CDR3 consists of 15 residues. With 6 bases clipped from V and 4 bases from J, the junction kept 10 bases outside the gene matches. The CDR3 loop reads CASSPSLANADTQYF. CDR3 coding DNA: TGTGCCAGCAGTCCCTCACTAGCGAACGCAGATACGCAGTATTTT.

The chain uses TRBV4-2 and TRBJ2-3; 11 bases match TRBD2. Germline CDR1 and CDR2: LGHNA and YNFKEQ. This CDR3 is 17 amino acids long. V dropped 0 bases and J dropped 4; count of bases not matched to a gene: 6. The CDR3 DNA is TGTGCCAGCAGCCAAGAATTTAGCGGGGGGGTCGCAGATACGCAGTATTTT. Encoded protein: CASSQEFSGGVADTQYF.

This clone was counted a few times. The chain carries TRBV7-2 and TRBJ2-5, with D tentatively TRBD1 (8 bases). Per germline, CDR1 SGHTA and CDR2 FQGNSA. V was shortened by 5 bases and J by 3 bases, with 16 bases between the two germline ends. This CDR3 spans 15 amino acids. DNA of the CDR3: TGTGCCAGCAGCCGGGGGGACAGGTGGGAAGAGACCCAGTACTTC. Residues: CASSRGDRWEETQYF.

This sequence joins TRBV5-4 and TRBJ2-5; weak D call: TRBD1 (6 bases). This CDR3 has 11 residues. Trimming took 7 bases from V and 5 from J, leaving 9 bases between them. Germline V lookup: CDR1 SGHNT, CDR2 YYREEE (reference sequence). The CDR3 here is CASQGLETQYF. The CDR3 nucleotides are TGTGCCAGCCAGGGGCTGGAGACCCAGTACTTC.

This clone was seen more than once but under ten times. The chain recombines TRBV6-5 with TRBJ1-5; D not certain. Looked up from germline, CDR1 is MNHEY and CDR2 is SVGAGI. This CDR3 is 13 amino acids long. Trimming pared 5 bases from V and 3 bases from J, leaving 8 bases between. The CDR3: CASSGRDNQPQHF. The CDR3 DNA reads as TGTGCCAGCAGTGGTCGGGACAATCAGCCCCAGCATTTT.

The chain employs TRBV6-1 and TRBJ2-7; unclear D gene. The CDR3 is 13 amino acids. V lost 3 bases to trimming and J lost 3 bases, with 9 bases between them. Per germline, CDR1 MNHNS and CDR2 SASEGT. The CDR3 DNA reads TGTGCCAGCAGTGATAACATAAACTACGAGCAGTACTTC. Translating it yields CASSDNINYEQYF.

J is TRBJ2-1 and V is TRBV4-2; TRBD2 agrees at 13 bases. The CDR3 has 17 amino acids. Germline values: CDR1 LGHNA, CDR2 YNFKEQ. Germline trimming cut 0 bases from V and 6 bases from J; bases unmatched to any gene: 5. The CDR3 nucleotides read TGTGCCAGCAGCCAAGAACTAGCGGGAGGGCGGGTCAATGAGCAGTTCTTC. Translation gives CASSQELAGGRVNEQFF.

This clone showed up just a few times. The V gene is TRBV27, the J gene TRBJ1-3; TRBD1 matches at 7 bases. Germline CDR1 is MNHEY and CDR2 is SMNVEV (reference sequence). Germline trimming cut 5 bases from V and 4 bases from J; bases unmatched to any gene: 8. The CDR3 extends over 15 amino acids. The CDR3 DNA reads as TGTGCCAGCAGTGCCACGAGGGACAGAGGAAACACCATATATTTT. Amino acids: CASSATRDRGNTIYF.

The chain has TRBV30 and TRBJ2-7; D is uncertain. CDR1 is GTSNPN, CDR2 SVGIG, per germline (reference sequence). CDR3 length: 15 amino acids. Trimming pared 2 bases from V and 0 bases from J, leaving 14 bases between. As DNA, the CDR3 is TGTGCCTGGAGTCCACCGCGATTTACCTCCTACGAGCAGTACTTC. Encoded protein: CAWSPPRFTSYEQYF.

The V gene is TRBV4-1, the J gene TRBJ1-2; the D is unclear. Deletions cut 0 bases from V and 1 base from J, with 18 bases between. Germline V gene sequence: CDR1 MGHRA, CDR2 YSYEKL. The CDR3 covers 18 residues. The CDR3, as DNA: TGCGCCAGCAGCCAAGATCCCGCGGGGAAGGCCTTTAACTATGGCTACACCTTC. Amino acid sequence: CASSQDPAGKAFNYGYTF.

V usage is TRBV6-1 and J usage is TRBJ2-7; D is possibly TRBD1 (6 bases). The CDR3 has 13 residues. The germline V and J ends were trimmed by 3 bases and 5 bases, with 11 bases remaining between them. The V gene's germline CDR1 is MNHNS and CDR2 SASEGT. CDR3 sequence reads: CASSDQQGNEQYF. Here the CDR3 DNA reads TGTGCCAGCAGTGATCAACAGGGTAACGAGCAGTACTTC.

This chain connects TRBV6-6 to TRBJ2-5; the D gene is possibly TRBD2 (6 bases). This CDR3 is built from 13 residues. Germline V gene sequence: CDR1 MNHNY, CDR2 SVGAGI (reference sequence). With 5 bases removed from V and 5 bases from J, the gap between germline ends came to 12 bases. The CDR3 region has the DNA TGTGCCAGCAGTGCCCCAGGGAGGGAGACCCAGTACTTC. As protein: CASSAPGRETQYF.

V gene TRBV15 combines with J gene TRBJ2-5; the match to TRBD1 covers 8 bases. Trimming took 0 bases from V and 5 from J; bases not matched to a gene: 5. The CDR3 is 15 amino acids. The germline gives CDR1 LNHNV, CDR2 YYDKDF (reference sequence). In nucleotides, the CDR3 is TGTGCCACCAGCAGAGAAGGACAGGGATCGGAGACCCAGTACTTC. It codes for CATSREGQGSETQYF. Full variable domain (rest looked up from reference TRBV15 and TRBJ2-5): DAMVIQNPRYQVTQFGKPVTLSCSQTLNHNVMYWYQQKSSQAPKLLFHYYDKDFNNEADTPDNFQSRRPNTSFCFLDIRSPGLGDTAMYLCATSREGQGSETQYFGPGTRLLVL.

The chain recombines TRBV9 with TRBJ2-3; tentatively, D is TRBD1 (5 bases). Germline CDR1 is SGDLS and CDR2 is YYNGEE. CDR3 length equals 16 residues. V lost 1 base and J lost 5, with 17 bases in between. CDR3 coding DNA: TGTGCCAGCAGCGTACCTAAAGGGGCGCACGAAGATACGCAGTATTTT. Encoded protein: CASSVPKGAHEDTQYF.

In this sample, this clone turned up a few times. This chain joins TRBV2 and TRBJ2-7; 7 positions agree with TRBD2. CDR3 size: 15 residues. J lost 0 bases, V lost 4 bases, and 6 bases had no gene match. CDR1 and CDR2 from the germline V gene are SNHLY and FYNNEI. As DNA, the CDR3 is TGTGCCAGCAGTGGAAGTAGCGGGTACTCCTACGAGCAGTACTTC. Translated, it gives CASSGSSGYSYEQYF.

The chain recombines TRBV6-1 with TRBJ2-2; possibly TRBD2 for D (5 bases). Looked up from germline, CDR1 is MNHNS and CDR2 is SASEGT. The V end was cut by 9 bases, the J end by 5 bases, with 10 bases between. This CDR3 contains 12 residues. DNA of the CDR3: TGTGCCAGACGGGGAGAAACCGGGGAGCTGTTTTTT. It codes for CARRGETGELFF.

The rearrangement joins TRBV27 to TRBJ2-1, with 11 bases matching TRBD2. The CDR3 runs to 16 residues. Losses at the gene ends were 9 bases for V and 7 bases for J; bases not matched to a gene: 14. CDR1 and CDR2 (germline): MNHEY, SMNVEV (reference sequence). The CDR3 DNA is TGTGCCAGTTCGACCCATACTAGCGGGAGATCAAATGAGCAGTTCTTC. Its protein product is CASSTHTSGRSNEQFF.

This clone was detected only a few times. V gene TRBV6-6 combines with J gene TRBJ1-1; TRBD1 aligns across 8 bases. Germline lookup yields CDR1 MNHNY and CDR2 SVGAGI (reference sequence). The V and J ends lost 0 bases and 8 bases, in that order; junction bases with no gene match: 5. The CDR3 runs 14 residues. The CDR3 DNA is TGTGCCAGCAGTTACTCGCAGGACAGGGAAGAAGCTTTCTTT. This gives the protein CASSYSQDREEAFF.

This clone was seen a few times. The chain carries TRBV13 and TRBJ2-7; 11 bases are a match to TRBD1. Germline CDR1 reads PRHDT; CDR2 reads FYEKMQ (reference sequence). The CDR3 consists of 14 residues. Germline trimming cut 3 bases from V and 5 bases from J; bases unmatched to any gene: 3. This chain's CDR3 is CASSFGQGAHEQYF. Here the CDR3 DNA reads TGTGCCAGCAGCTTTGGACAGGGGGCCCACGAGCAGTACTTC.

The J gene is TRBJ2-7, the V gene TRBV6-1; the match to TRBD1 covers 7 bases. The V gene end was trimmed by 3 bases and the J gene end by 3 bases; junction bases not matched to a gene: 5. CDR3 length: 14 residues. Germline CDR1 and CDR2: MNHNS and SASEGT. The CDR3 spells CASSDYRGIYEQYF. DNA for the CDR3: TGTGCCAGCAGTGATTACAGGGGAATCTACGAGCAGTACTTC.

The chain uses TRBV5-1 and TRBJ2-3; 8 bases align to TRBD2. CDR1 and CDR2 (germline): SGHRS, YFSETQ. V dropped 4 bases and J dropped 1; count of bases not matched to a gene: 5. The CDR3 is 15 amino acids. The DNA for the CDR3 is TGCGCCAGCAGCCCTATGACTAGCGGCACAGATACGCAGTATTTT. This sequence encodes CASSPMTSGTDTQYF.

The chain links TRBV6-4 to TRBJ1-2; 8 bases line up with TRBD1. Germline V gene lookup returns CDR1 MRHNA and CDR2 SNTAGT. V lost 0 bases and J lost 1; bases outside the gene matches: 1. The CDR3 length is 15 residues. The DNA for the CDR3 is TGTGCCAGCAGTGACTCCGACAGGGGTAACTATGGCTACACCTTC. Protein product: CASSDSDRGNYGYTF.

The chain joins TRBV11-2 to TRBJ1-2, with D perhaps matching TRBD1 (5 bases). The germline gives CDR1 SGHAT, CDR2 FQNNGV. Trimming cost V 5 bases and J 2 bases, with 21 bases left between them. There are 17 residues in the CDR3. The CDR3 DNA reads TGTGCCAGCAGCGCGTCGGACACGTCGCCGACCAACTATGGCTACACCTTC. Translation gives CASSASDTSPTNYGYTF.

This clone has only a few counts. V and J are TRBV29-1 and TRBJ2-3, with 9 bases fitting TRBD1. Germline V gene lookup returns CDR1 SQVTM and CDR2 ANQGSEA. The CDR3 has 15 amino acids. With 6 bases clipped from V and 0 bases from J, the junction kept 7 bases outside the gene matches. CDR3 nucleotide sequence: TGCAGCGTGGCTAAGACAGGGGGTAGCACAGATACGCAGTATTTT. Translating it yields CSVAKTGGSTDTQYF.

V and J are TRBV18 and TRBJ1-1; TRBD1 aligns across 9 bases. J lost 1 base, V lost 5 bases, and 2 bases had no gene match. CDR3 length: 14 residues. CDR1 and CDR2 (germline): KGHSH, LQKENI. The CDR3, as DNA: TGTGCCAGCTCAGAGGGACAGGGGAACACTGAAGCTTTCTTT. Its protein is CASSEGQGNTEAFF. The entire variable domain, with the rest obtained from reference TRBV18 and TRBJ1-1, is as follows: NAGVMQNPRHLVRRRGQEARLRCSPMKGHSHVYWYRQLPEEGLKFMVYLQKENIIDESGMPKERFSAEFPKEGPSILRIQQVVRGDSAAYFCASSEGQGNTEAFFGQGTRLTVV.

The V call is TRBV10-2, the J call TRBJ2-7; 9 bases map to TRBD2. Looked up from germline, CDR1 is WSHSY and CDR2 is SAAADI. The CDR3 runs to 14 residues. Losses at the gene ends were 4 bases for V and 3 bases for J; bases not matched to a gene: 4. CDR3 loop: CASSGPAGGYEQYF. The DNA of the CDR3 is TGCGCCAGCAGTGGACCAGCGGGGGGCTACGAGCAGTACTTC.

The genes are TRBV30 and TRBJ2-1, with TRBD1 identical over 9 bases. This CDR3 region has 14 residues. Looked up from germline, CDR1 is GTSNPN and CDR2 is SVGIG (reference sequence). Unmatched junction bases numbered 5, after V lost 1 base and J lost 7 bases. The CDR3 protein is CAWSDGQGMNEQFF. The CDR3 nucleotides are TGTGCCTGGAGTGACGGACAGGGGATGAATGAGCAGTTCTTC.